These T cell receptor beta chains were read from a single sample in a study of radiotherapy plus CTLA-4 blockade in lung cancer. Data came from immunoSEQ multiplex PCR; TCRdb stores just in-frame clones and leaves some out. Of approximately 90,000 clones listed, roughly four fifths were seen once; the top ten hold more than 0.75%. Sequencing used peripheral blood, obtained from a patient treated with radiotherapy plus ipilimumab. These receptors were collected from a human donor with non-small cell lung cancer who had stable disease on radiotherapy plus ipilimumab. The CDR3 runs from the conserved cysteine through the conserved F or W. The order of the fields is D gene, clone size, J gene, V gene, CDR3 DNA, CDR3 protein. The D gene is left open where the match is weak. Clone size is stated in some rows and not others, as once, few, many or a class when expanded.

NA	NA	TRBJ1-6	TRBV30	TGTGCCTGGAGGCCGGGACGGGATAATTCACCCCTCCACTTT	CAWRPGRDNSPLHF
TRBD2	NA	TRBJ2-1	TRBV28	TGTGCCGGCATCACAGACCTCGGGGGGTACAATGAGCAGTTCTTC	CAGITDLGGYNEQFF
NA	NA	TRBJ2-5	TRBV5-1	TGCGCCAGCAGCTTGGAGGCTACAGATCGAGAGACCCAGTACTTC	CASSLEATDRETQYF
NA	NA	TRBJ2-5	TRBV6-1	TGTGCCACCGATCCCACGGGGCTCCAAGAGACCCAGTACTTC	CATDPTGLQETQYF
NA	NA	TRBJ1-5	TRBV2	TGTGCCAGCAGTGAAAGGGTTGCGGGCAATCAGCCCCAGCATTTT	CASSERVAGNQPQHF
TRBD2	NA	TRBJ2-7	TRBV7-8	TGTGCCAGCAGTAGCGGGTCTAATGGGGAGCAGTACTTC	CASSSGSNGEQYF
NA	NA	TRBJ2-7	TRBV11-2	TGTGCCAGCAGCTTAGTGCGGGGGCTTGGCTACGAGCAGTACTTC	CASSLVRGLGYEQYF
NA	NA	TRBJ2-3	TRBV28	TGTGCCAGCAGTTTCGAGGGGTCCCTATTAGATACGCAGTATTTT	CASSFEGSLLDTQYF
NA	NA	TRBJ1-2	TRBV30	TGTGCCTGGAGTGTTTCTCGGGGGAGCCGGGGCTACACCTTC	CAWSVSRGSRGYTF
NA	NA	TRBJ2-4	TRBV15	TGTGCCACCAGCAGTGAGAGAGTTCAGTACTTC	CATSSERVQYF
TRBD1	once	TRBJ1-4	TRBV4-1	TGCGCCAGCAGCCCCAACTCGGGACAGATATATGAAAAACTGTTTTTT	CASSPNSGQIYEKLFF
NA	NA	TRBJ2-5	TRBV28	TGTGCCAGCAGTGTCCGGACGGAGACCCAGTACTTC	CASSVRTETQYF
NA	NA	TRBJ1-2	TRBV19	TGTGCCAGTAGTATTGACTCGGGAGGGAACTATGGCTACACCTTC	CASSIDSGGNYGYTF
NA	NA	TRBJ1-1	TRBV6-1	TGTGCCAGCCATCCGGGGGGGCGGAACACTGAAGCTTTCTTT	CASHPGGRNTEAFF
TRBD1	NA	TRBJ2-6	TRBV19	TGTGCCAGTAGTATAGCAGACAGGGGGACTGGAGGGGCCAACGTCCTGACTTTC	CASSIADRGTGGANVLTF
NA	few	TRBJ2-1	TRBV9	TGTGCCAGCAGCGTAGACTCTAGGGGGATCAATGAGCAGTTCTTC	CASSVDSRGINEQFF
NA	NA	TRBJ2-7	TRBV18	TGTGCCAGCTCACCGGGGAACTACGAGCAGTACTTC	CASSPGNYEQYF
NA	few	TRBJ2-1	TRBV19	TGTGCCAGTAGTACCGGACTCATTCGGGGCCCCTACAATGAGCAGTTCTTC	CASSTGLIRGPYNEQFF
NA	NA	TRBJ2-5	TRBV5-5	TGTGCCAGCAGCTTGTCAGGCCCCCAAGAGACCCAGTACTTC	CASSLSGPQETQYF
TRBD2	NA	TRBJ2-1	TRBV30	TGTGCCTGGAGTGACTATTTTAGCGGGAGGATGGATCCCCAGCAGTTCTTC	CAWSDYFSGRMDPQQFF
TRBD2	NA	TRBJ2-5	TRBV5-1	TGCGCCAGCAGCGCGACTAGCTGGGAGACCCAGTACTTC	CASSATSWETQYF
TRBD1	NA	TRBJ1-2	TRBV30	TGTGCCTGGACCTCCCCACTGATGGGGACAGTGAGCTATGGCTACACCTTC	CAWTSPLMGTVSYGYTF
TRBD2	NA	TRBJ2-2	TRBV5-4	TGTGCCAGCAGAGGGACTAGGGGCCTCACCGGGGAGCTGTTTTTT	CASRGTRGLTGELFF
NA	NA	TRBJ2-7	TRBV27	TGTGCCAGCAGTCTGCCCGGGGCAGGGCGTCCCTACGAGCAGTACTTC	CASSLPGAGRPYEQYF
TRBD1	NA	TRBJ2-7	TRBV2	TGTGCCAGCAGTGGGACAGGGGGCTCCCCCGAGCAGTACTTC	CASSGTGGSPEQYF
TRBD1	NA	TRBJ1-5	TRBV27	TGTGCCAGCAGTAGGACAGGGGCGGTTGGCAATCAGCCCCAGCATTTT	CASSRTGAVGNQPQHF
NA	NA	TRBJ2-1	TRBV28	TGTGCCAGCAGTTACTTGACAGAATACAATGAGCAGTTCTTC	CASSYLTEYNEQFF
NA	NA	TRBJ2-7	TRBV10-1	TGCGCCAGCAGCCCCGGGCCTTCCTACGAGCAGTACTTC	CASSPGPSYEQYF
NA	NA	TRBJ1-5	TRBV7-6	TGTGCCAGCAGCTTAGGAGAGAGCAATCAGCCCCAGCATTTT	CASSLGESNQPQHF
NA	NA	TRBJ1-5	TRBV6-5	TGTGCCAGCAGACCCAGGGCGGGGAGTCAGCCCCAGCATTTT	CASRPRAGSQPQHF